These T cell receptor beta chains were read from a single sample in a study of cytomegalovirus exposure and HLA in healthy donors. Assay used: immunoSEQ multiplex PCR; TCRdb lists only in-frame clones, some missing. In all, the sample yields roughly 50,000 clones. The source material was PBMCs. Receptors were obtained from a man aged 35 to 55 in good health and CMV-seropositive. Both conserved end residues are part of each CDR3. A D gene is named only where the DNA matches it firmly.

TRBV6-5	TRBJ1-2	TRBD1	CASSYGQGRGYTF	TGTGCCAGCAGTTACGGACAGGGCCGCGGCTACACCTTC
TRBV29-1	TRBJ2-3	TRBD1	CSVVTGFGHHADTQYF	TGCAGCGTTGTGACAGGGTTCGGGCACCACGCAGATACGCAGTATTTT
TRBV20-1	TRBJ2-1	-	CSARGGDRILF	TGCAGTGCTAGAGGGGGGGATAGAATCCTCTTC
TRBV5-6	TRBJ2-7	-	CASSYRGSGYYEQYF	TGTGCCAGCAGCTATAGGGGGTCGGGGTACTACGAGCAGTACTTC
TRBV2	TRBJ2-7	-	CASSEVGTVQYF	TGTGCCAGCAGTGAAGTGGGTACAGTTCAGTACTTC
TRBV9	TRBJ1-5	-	CASSEGLGGNQPQHF	TGTGCCAGCAGCGAGGGGCTCGGCGGAAATCAGCCCCAGCATTTT
TRBV11-2	TRBJ1-3	TRBD1	CASSRGTDSVTIYF	TGTGCCAGCAGCCGTGGGACAGATTCGGTCACCATATATTTT
TRBV5-4	TRBJ2-3	TRBD1	CASSTDRGGDTQYF	TGTGCCAGCAGCACCGACAGGGGCGGAGATACGCAGTATTTT
TRBV7-9	TRBJ1-2	TRBD1	CASSLQGKGSYTF	TGTGCCAGCAGCCTACAGGGGAAGGGTAGCTACACCTTC
TRBV5-6	TRBJ1-4	-	CASSSRGSDEKLFF	TGTGCCAGCAGCTCGCGGGGTTCTGATGAAAAACTGTTTTTT
TRBV29-1	TRBJ2-7	-	CSVSGKGIRSYEQYF	TGCAGCGTTTCAGGGAAGGGGATTCGGAGCTACGAGCAGTACTTC
TRBV28	TRBJ1-5	TRBD1	CASRMGTANQPQHF	TGTGCCAGCAGAATGGGGACAGCAAATCAGCCCCAGCATTTT
TRBV28	TRBJ2-5	TRBD2	CASSHTYRVPGGLQETQYF	TGTGCCAGCAGCCACACTTACAGGGTTCCGGGAGGGCTTCAAGAGACCCAGTACTTC
TRBV18	TRBJ2-5	TRBD2	CASSPYPGTSGRETQYF	TGTGCCAGCTCACCATATCCCGGGACTAGCGGGAGGGAGACCCAGTACTTC
TRBV7-8	TRBJ1-3	TRBD1	CASSSLGQGLKSSGNTIYF	TGTGCCAGCAGCTCACTGGGACAGGGACTTAAAAGCTCTGGAAACACCATATATTTT
TRBV5-1	TRBJ1-2	TRBD1	CASTGTADGYTF	TGCGCCAGCACCGGGACAGCCGATGGCTACACCTTC
TRBV10-1	TRBJ2-5	TRBD2	CASSGTSSETQYF	TGCGCCAGCAGTGGGACTAGTTCGGAGACCCAGTACTTC
TRBV9	TRBJ1-4	TRBD1	CASSVATGATNEKLFF	TGTGCCAGCAGCGTAGCGACAGGGGCAACTAATGAAAAACTGTTTTTT
TRBV6-4	TRBJ1-5	-	CASSDTVTGYSNQPQHF	TGTGCCAGCAGTGACACCGTGACAGGTTATAGCAATCAGCCCCAGCATTTT
TRBV12-5	TRBJ2-3	TRBD2	CASGLGLAGGTDTQYF	TGTGCTAGTGGTCTCGGACTAGCGGGCGGCACAGATACGCAGTATTTT
TRBV6-1	TRBJ1-2	-	CASSRDTSFNYGYTF	TGTGCCAGCAGTCGGGACACGTCGTTTAACTATGGCTACACCTTC
TRBV6-5	TRBJ2-5	-	CASSYRDNPVGETQYF	TGTGCCAGCAGTTATCGGGACAACCCCGTCGGGGAGACCCAGTACTTC
TRBV7-3	TRBJ2-2	TRBD1	CASSPGTGKTGELFF	TGTGCCAGCAGCCCGGGGACAGGGAAGACCGGGGAGCTGTTTTTT
TRBV30	TRBJ1-4	TRBD1	CAWTGQGGGKLFF	TGTGCCTGGACGGGACAGGGGGGTGGAAAACTGTTTTTT
TRBV10-1	TRBJ2-7	TRBD2	CASSENPAGGFYEQYF	TGCGCCAGCAGTGAAAACCCAGCGGGAGGATTCTACGAGCAGTACTTC
TRBV30	TRBJ2-7	TRBD2	CAWSAGGYEQYF	TGTGCCTGGAGTGCGGGAGGATACGAGCAGTACTTC
TRBV6-5	TRBJ1-2	-	CASSPAGAYYGYTF	TGTGCCAGCAGTCCTGCAGGGGCCTACTATGGCTACACCTTC
TRBV7-9	TRBJ2-7	TRBD1	CASSSGTDSRTYEQYF	TGTGCCAGCAGCTCCGGGACAGACTCCCGGACCTACGAGCAGTACTTC
TRBV27	TRBJ2-7	-	CASSFSLTYEQYF	TGTGCCAGCAGTTTTAGTTTAACGTACGAGCAGTACTTC
TRBV27	TRBJ2-7	-	CASSLSSRYEQYF	TGTGCCAGCAGTTTATCGTCTCGCTACGAGCAGTACTTC
TRBV7-2	TRBJ2-3	TRBD1	CASSPGQGDDTQYF	TGTGCCAGCAGCCCGGGACAGGGAGATGATACGCAGTATTTT
TRBV6-4	TRBJ2-3	-	CASSDSSTSSTDTQYF	TGTGCCAGCAGTGACTCGTCGACTAGTAGCACAGATACGCAGTATTTT
TRBV2	TRBJ1-5	TRBD1	CASTSGTANQPQHF	TGTGCCAGCACTTCCGGGACAGCAAATCAGCCCCAGCATTTT
TRBV7-3	TRBJ2-7	-	CASSLKAGPYEQYF	TGTGCCAGCAGCTTAAAGGCAGGCCCCTACGAGCAGTACTTC
TRBV9	TRBJ1-1	-	CASRQSKEFMNTEAFF	TGTGCCAGCAGACAAAGTAAGGAGTTCATGAACACTGAAGCTTTCTTT
TRBV6-1	TRBJ2-7	TRBD2	CASKGLAEPYEQYF	TGTGCCAGCAAGGGACTAGCGGAGCCCTACGAGCAGTACTTC
TRBV7-9	TRBJ1-1	TRBD1	CASRYGQGEVTEAFF	TGTGCCAGCAGATACGGACAGGGGGAGGTCACTGAAGCTTTCTTT
TRBV5-1	TRBJ1-1	TRBD1	CASSRTGSNTEAFF	TGCGCCAGCTCAAGGACAGGTTCGAACACTGAAGCTTTCTTT
TRBV28	TRBJ1-1	-	CASSRQHLNTEAFF	TGTGCCAGCAGTCGACAGCACTTGAACACTGAAGCTTTCTTT
TRBV28	TRBJ2-5	TRBD2	CASSRTSGVETQYF	TGTGCCAGCAGTAGGACTAGCGGGGTGGAGACCCAGTACTTC
TRBV19	TRBJ1-5	-	CASSQGVVGNQPQHF	TGTGCCAGTAGCCAAGGGGTAGTCGGCAATCAGCCCCAGCATTTT
TRBV4-2	TRBJ2-1	-	CASSQEGGGAYNEQFF	TGTGCCAGCAGCCAAGAAGGAGGGGGGGCCTACAATGAGCAGTTCTTC
TRBV27	TRBJ2-3	TRBD2	CASSLRGGWTDTQYF	TGTGCCAGCAGCTTGCGGGGGGGCTGGACAGATACGCAGTATTTT
TRBV19	TRBJ2-3	TRBD2	CASKRTSGNEDTQYF	TGTGCCAGTAAAAGGACTAGCGGGAATGAAGATACGCAGTATTTT
TRBV5-1	TRBJ2-7	TRBD2	CASSLGAGGGEQYF	TGCGCCAGCAGCTTGGGGGCGGGAGGAGGCGAGCAGTACTTC
TRBV5-1	TRBJ2-7	TRBD1	CASTQGASSYEQYF	TGCGCCAGCACCCAGGGGGCGAGCTCCTACGAGCAGTACTTC